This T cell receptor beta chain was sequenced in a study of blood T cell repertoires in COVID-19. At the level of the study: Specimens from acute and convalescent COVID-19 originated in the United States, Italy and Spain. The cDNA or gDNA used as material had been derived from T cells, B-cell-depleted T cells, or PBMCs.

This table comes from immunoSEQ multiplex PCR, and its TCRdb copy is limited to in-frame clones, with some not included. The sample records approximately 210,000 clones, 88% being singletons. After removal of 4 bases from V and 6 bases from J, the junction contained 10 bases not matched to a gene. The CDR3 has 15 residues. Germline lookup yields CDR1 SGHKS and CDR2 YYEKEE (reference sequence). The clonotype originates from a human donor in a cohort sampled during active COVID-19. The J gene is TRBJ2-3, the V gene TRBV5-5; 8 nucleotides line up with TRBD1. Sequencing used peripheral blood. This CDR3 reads CASSRDRPSGDTQYF. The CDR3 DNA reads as TGTGCCAGCAGCCGGGACAGGCCCTCGGGGGATACGCAGTATTTT.